This T cell receptor beta chain stems from a study of blood T cell repertoires in COVID-19. Study summary: In each case, the material was cDNA or gDNA derived from T cells, B-cell-depleted T cells, or PBMCs.

The V gene's germline CDR1 is SGHVS and CDR2 FQNEAQ. This CDR3 has 15 residues. Deletions cut 0 bases from V and 2 bases from J, with 8 bases between. Assay: immunoSEQ multiplex PCR; the TCRdb copy retains only in-frame clones and omits some. The table includes around 130,000 clones, approximately 87% detected once. The clonotype was recovered from a man between 65 and 79 years old with active COVID-19. Sequencing was performed on peripheral blood. The chain recombines TRBV7-8 with TRBJ2-1, with D hard to call. Here the CDR3 DNA reads TGTGCCAGCAGCTTAGCGGTCGCTACCTACAATGAGCAGTTCTTC. Protein product: CASSLAVATYNEQFF.